These 18 T cell receptor beta chains were all obtained from the same sample, sequenced in a study of T cells in Graves' hyperthyroidism and ophthalmopathy. Amplified TCR beta CDR3 regions derived from RNA transcripts. First-round RT-PCR with HTBI primers amplified the TCR CDR3 region. TCRdb reprocessed the multiplex PCR reads via MiXCR and lists one record per CDR3 protein. The repertoire holds about 520,000 distinct CDR3 sequences, with roughly 25% as singletons. Sequencing was performed on blood. These receptors were collected from a woman in her thirties with Graves' ophthalmopathy.

This clonotype was counted at least ten times. The V gene is TRBV10-3, the J gene TRBJ2-7; 9 nucleotides line up with TRBD1. CDR3 length equals 14 residues. CDR1 and CDR2 (germline): ENHRY, SYGVKD. Trimming at V came to 6 bases and at J to 2 bases, leaving 5 bases not matched to a gene. CDR3 sequence: CAISAGTGTYEQYF. DNA for the CDR3: TGTGCCATCAGCGCCGGGACAGGGACCTACGAGCAGTACTTC.

This clonotype came up many times. The V call is TRBV20-1, the J call TRBJ1-2; D is possibly TRBD1 (5 bases). This CDR3 spans 12 amino acids. CDR1 and CDR2 (germline): DFQATT, SNEGSKA (reference sequence). The V gene lost 5 bases and the J gene lost 8 bases, with 15 bases spanning the gap. CDR3 DNA: TGCAGTGCTGGACCGCAGGGCGAGGGCTACACCTTC. Residues: CSAGPQGEGYTF.

This clonotype was detected ten times or more. The chain carries TRBV5-1 and TRBJ2-7; D not resolved. The length of the CDR3 is 12 residues. CDR1 is SGHRS and CDR2 is YFSETQ in the germline V gene. Deletions cut 0 bases from V and 5 bases from J, with 6 bases between. This CDR3 reads CASSLATDEQYF. CDR3 in DNA: TGCGCCAGCAGCTTGGCCACGGACGAGCAGTACTTC.

This clonotype was seen repeatedly, ten times or more. The rearrangement joins TRBV18 to TRBJ1-1; D is unresolved. This CDR3 spans 13 amino acids. The V gene's germline CDR1 is KGHSH and CDR2 LQKENI. V lost 0 bases and J lost 8, with 10 bases in between. This CDR3 reads CASSPPSAGEAFF. The CDR3, as DNA: TGTGCCAGCTCACCACCGTCGGCGGGAGAAGCTTTCTTT.

This clonotype was observed a few times. The V gene is TRBV6-5, the J gene TRBJ1-1, with D tentatively TRBD1 (5 bases). This CDR3 contains 14 residues. Germline CDR1 is MNHEY and CDR2 is SVGAGI. The germline V and J ends were trimmed by 2 bases and 4 bases, with 11 bases remaining between them. As DNA, the CDR3 is TGTGCCAGCAGTTACAGGCAGGGTGTCACTGAAGCTTTCTTT. It translates to CASSYRQGVTEAFF.

In its sample, this clonotype was seen many times. V is TRBV11-2 and J is TRBJ2-7; TRBD2 is a possible D gene (5 bases). Germline CDR1 and CDR2: SGHAT and FQNNGV. Trimming shortened V by 4 bases and J by 2 bases, and 18 bases separated the two germline ends. This CDR3 contains 16 residues. The CDR3 nucleotides are TGTGCCAGCAGCTCAAGACGTCTGGGCGGGCCCTACGAGCAGTACTTC. Translated, it gives CASSSRRLGGPYEQYF.

This clonotype was seen repeatedly, ten times or more. This rearrangement joins TRBV28 to TRBJ1-2; D is unresolved. This CDR3 has 13 amino acids. V lost 6 bases and J lost 8, with 16 bases in between. Germline CDR1 is MDHEN and CDR2 is SYDVKM. The CDR3 DNA reads as TGTGCCAGCAGCTTAGACGGCGGTATCGGCTACACCTTC. Translating it yields CASSLDGGIGYTF.

The table lists this clonotype with many counts. This sequence joins TRBV6-2 or TRBV6-3 and TRBJ2-5; no clear D. V was trimmed by 4 bases and J by 2 bases, leaving 8 bases between them. The germline gives CDR1 MNHEY, CDR2 SVGEGT. CDR3 length: 13 residues. This CDR3 reads CASSWWRQETQYF. The CDR3 DNA reads as TGTGCCAGCAGTTGGTGGCGGCAAGAGACCCAGTACTTC.

In this sample, this clonotype turned up many times. Given a much more abundant clone one base away, this may be a read error. The rearrangement joins TRBV2 to TRBJ1-5; the match to TRBD1 covers 7 bases. The ends lost 4 bases at V and 1 base at J; junction bases unmatched: 1. CDR1 SNHLY and CDR2 FYNNEI come from the germline V gene. CDR3 length: 14 amino acids. This CDR3 reads CASSVRGSNQPQHF. CDR3 bases: TGTGCCAGCAGTGTCAGGGGGAGCAATCAGCCCCAGCATTTT.

This clonotype has only a few counts. V gene TRBV6-1 combines with J gene TRBJ1-2; D might be TRBD1 (6 bases). There are 14 residues in the CDR3. The V and J ends lost 8 bases and 5 bases respectively, with 18 bases between them. Looked up from germline, CDR1 is MNHNS and CDR2 is SASEGT. DNA of the CDR3: TGTGCCAGCGCGGAGGGGCAGGGGATATATGGCTACACCTTC. Translation: CASAEGQGIYGYTF.

This clonotype was seen many times. V and J are TRBV15 and TRBJ2-2; D is possibly TRBD1 (6 bases). V lost 9 bases and J 2 bases, leaving 13 bases between the germline ends. There are 14 residues in the CDR3. The germline V gene encodes CDR1 LNHNV and CDR2 YYDKDF (reference sequence). CDR3 protein: CATTSGTNTGELFF. CDR3 nucleotides: TGTGCCACAACGTCCGGGACAAACACCGGGGAGCTGTTTTTT.

Many counts were recorded for this clonotype. The chain links TRBV2 to TRBJ1-2; 7 positions match TRBD1. Trimming at V came to 6 bases and at J to 0 bases, leaving 10 bases not matched to a gene. The CDR3 sequence is 16 residues long. Per the germline V gene, CDR1 is SNHLY and CDR2 is FYNNEI. The CDR3 reads CASSDYGTESNYGYTF. CDR3 DNA sequence: TGTGCCAGCAGCGATTACGGGACAGAGTCTAACTATGGCTACACCTTC.

V gene TRBV30 combines with J gene TRBJ2-5, with 8 positions matching TRBD1. The CDR3 runs to 13 residues. Germline CDR1 GTSNPN, CDR2 SVGIG (reference sequence). Trimming at V came to 5 bases and at J to 7 bases, leaving 9 bases not matched to a gene. CDR3 loop: CAWARDRRVTQYF. CDR3 DNA: TGTGCCTGGGCGAGGGACAGGCGAGTGACCCAGTACTTC.

This clonotype was seen repeatedly, ten times or more. This chain uses TRBV30 with TRBJ2-2, with D possibly being TRBD1 (6 bases). Trimming cost V 4 bases and J 6 bases, with 9 bases left between them. Germline loops: CDR1 GTSNPN, CDR2 SVGIG (reference sequence). The CDR3 loop spans 12 amino acids. CDR3 protein: CAWKWTAGELFF. The CDR3 bases are TGTGCCTGGAAATGGACAGCCGGGGAGCTGTTTTTT.

On this clonotype: A junction end diverges from the germline sequence, so it may reflect a read error. The CDR3 here is CASSQIMNTGAFF. CDR3 DNA sequence: TGCGCCTCATCACAGATCATGAACACTGGAGCTTTCTTT. The chain carries TRBV5-1 and TRBJ1-1; D gene uncertain. The CDR3 runs 13 residues. Germline V gene lookup returns CDR1 SGHRS and CDR2 YFSETQ.

This clonotype was found many times. The rearrangement links TRBV12-5 to TRBJ1-2; D is perhaps TRBD1 (5 bases). Trimming removed 3 bases at V and 8 bases at J, with 13 bases between. Germline CDR1 is LGHNT and CDR2 is FRNRAP. This CDR3 has 13 residues. CDR3 in DNA: TGTGCTAGTGGTTTCCCTGGGGGTTACGGCTACACCTTC. Translated: CASGFPGGYGYTF.

Comment on this clonotype: Germline and junction disagree at one end, which may indicate a read error. This rearrangement joins TRBV27 to TRBJ1-5, with D unresolved. This CDR3 comprises 12 residues. In germline, CDR1 is MNHEY, CDR2 SMNVEV (reference sequence). Here the CDR3 reads CASSNRRSAQLF. CDR3 sequence (DNA): TGTGCCAGCAGCAACCGCCGGTCCGCCCAGCTTTTT.

This clonotype occurred many times. V and J are TRBV29-1 and TRBJ2-5, with D possibly TRBD2 on 7 matching bases. The CDR3 runs to 14 residues. Per germline, CDR1 SQVTM and CDR2 ANQGSEA. V gave up 6 bases and J gave up 6 bases, with 20 bases separating them. CDR3 protein: CSVPSTSTGKTQYF. The CDR3 DNA follows: TGCAGCGTCCCCTCGACTAGCACAGGGAAGACCCAGTACTTC. The entire variable domain, with the rest obtained from reference TRBV29-1 and TRBJ2-5, is as follows: SAVISQKPSRDICQRGTSLTIQCQVDSQVTMMFWYRQQPGQSLTLIATANQGSEATYESGFVIDKFPISRPNLTFSTLTVSNMSPEDSSIYLCSVPSTSTGKTQYFGPGTRLLVL.